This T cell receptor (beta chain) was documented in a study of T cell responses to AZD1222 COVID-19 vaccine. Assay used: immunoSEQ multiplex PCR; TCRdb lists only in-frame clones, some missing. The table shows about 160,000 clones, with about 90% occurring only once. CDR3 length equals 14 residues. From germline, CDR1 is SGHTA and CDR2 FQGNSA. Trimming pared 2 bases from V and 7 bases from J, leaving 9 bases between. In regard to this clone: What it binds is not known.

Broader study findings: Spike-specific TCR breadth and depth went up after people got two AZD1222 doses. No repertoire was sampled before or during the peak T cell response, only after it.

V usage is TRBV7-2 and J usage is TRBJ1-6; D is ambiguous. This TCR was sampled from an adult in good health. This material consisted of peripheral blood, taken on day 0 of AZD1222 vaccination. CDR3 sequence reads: CASSLQQQNSPLHF. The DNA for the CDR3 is TGTGCCAGCAGCTTACAACAGCAAAATTCACCCCTCCACTTT.